This T cell receptor (beta chain) was recovered during a study of blood T cell repertoires in COVID-19 (dated by TCRdb to the early 2020s). For the wider study: The collaborator samples originated in the United States, Italy and Spain and spanned the acute and convalescent phases of COVID-19. Samples were obtained from the ongoing ImmuneRACE study (first 160 participants) and from 1,254 subjects provided by 6 global collaborators. Deeply sampled blood TCRbeta repertoires from subjects exposed to, actively infected with, or recovered from COVID-19 were included in the dataset. The material from the prospective study consisted of cDNA or gDNA derived from T cells, B-cell-depleted T cells, or PBMCs. Nearly every sample came with metadata listing a de-identified subject ID, COVID-19 status, age in years and sex. The repertoires were made available in a free public database intended to serve as a resource for research on the immune response to SARS-CoV-2. Where available, HLA class I and class II types were obtained from metadata supplied by the sample provider rather than from assay-based typing. Here is what the overall study found, with its caveats: How much clinical and demographic metadata was included differed by source and by participant, and the metadata was provided uncurated.

According to the germline V gene, CDR1 reads SGHDT and CDR2 reads YYEEEE. The CDR3 spans 12 residues, from the cysteine through the phenylalanine. The read is trimmed to its CDR3 DNA, 36 bases read in frame from base 1. V sheds 0 bases and J sheds 6 bases, leaving 6 bases between their ends. This clone was counted a few times. This receptor's antigen is unknown. No much larger clonotype is one base removed from it; base qualities were not supplied. In the prospective study, participants were roughly 18 to 89 years old, resided in about two dozen geographic areas of the United States, and were enrolled through a virtual design. In the prospective study, cohorts were assigned on the basis of participant-reported clinical history obtained from a screening survey and a study questionnaire. ImmuneRACE Cohort 3 recovered participants were defined by two consecutive negative NP/OP PCR tests, healthcare professional clearance, or symptom resolution. In the prospective study, mobile phlebotomists collected whole blood, serum and a nasopharyngeal or oropharyngeal swab from each participant. Over an approximately 2-month period, participants in the prospective study had the option of providing additional blood draws and questionnaires. Before DNA extraction, prospective study blood samples were shipped either frozen or at room temperature.

The immunoSEQ Assay, a bias-controlled multiplex PCR, was used to amplify TCRbeta CDR3 regions from genomic DNA. For the original study's pipeline: Within the assay, amplification of reference gene primers was used to estimate how many nucleated cells each sample contained. Sequence reads were collapsed and filtered to measure the absolute abundance of every unique TCRbeta CDR3 rearrangement. For each sample, productive Simpson clonality was calculated as the square root of Simpson's diversity index over productive rearrangements. TCRdb retrieved this table from immuneACCESS and kept in-frame rearrangements only. Not all clones are present; in checked studies, unresolved V genes account for under half, and no reason is known for the remainder. Clone size and V and J calls were adopted from that table, with D and trimming inferred from the DNA. The sample yields 250,000 to 350,000 clones; roughly 85% were counted once. The biggest ten clones account for roughly 4% of the sample.

The clonotype comes from a woman aged 25 to 39 who had recovered from COVID-19. The sequence joins TRBV5-6 to TRBJ1-1, with the D segment identity uncertain. Source material: PBMCs or T cells enriched from blood (not recorded which). The bases are TGTGCCAGCAGCTTGGTCGGGTCTGAAGCTTTCTTT. Its protein product is CASSLVGSEAFF.